The 27 T cell receptor beta chains given below trace back to one sample, sequenced in a study of T cell changes during pregnancy in multiple sclerosis. Using immunoSEQ multiplex PCR, the repertoire was profiled, and TCRdb retains in-frame clones only, with some absent. The table has some 100,000 clones, approximately 90% seen once. The sequenced sample was peripheral blood, obtained in the second trimester of pregnancy. The receptors derive from a female donor with multiple sclerosis, enrolled in a pregnancy study.

V usage is TRBV19 and J usage is TRBJ1-2; 12 nucleotides line up with TRBD1. The length of the CDR3 is 17 residues. V shed 5 bases, J shed 6 bases, and the junction held 13 bases outside the gene matches. Germline CDR1 reads LNHDA; CDR2 reads SQIVND (reference sequence). The CDR3 coding sequence is TGTGCCAGTAGTGTAACCGGGACAGGGGGCTCAACTGATGGCTACACCTTC. Translating gives CASSVTGTGGSTDGYTF.

This rearrangement joins TRBV7-2 to TRBJ1-3; 7 nucleotides agree with TRBD1. Trimming took 4 bases from V and 0 from J; bases not matched to a gene: 6. The CDR3 totals 16 residues. In germline, CDR1 is SGHTA, CDR2 FQGNSA. The CDR3 bases are TGTGCCAGCAGCTGGGGGACAGTAACCTCTGGAAACACCATATATTTT. This sequence encodes CASSWGTVTSGNTIYF.

The V gene is TRBV27, the J gene TRBJ2-7; 9 bases are a match to TRBD1. CDR3 length: 20 amino acids. CDR1 and CDR2 (germline): MNHEY, SMNVEV (reference sequence). J lost 2 bases, V lost 2 bases, and 19 bases had no gene match. CDR3 amino acids: CASSLNRGRGSVGVPYEQYF. CDR3 coding DNA: TGTGCCAGCAGTTTAAACAGGGGGCGCGGATCAGTGGGGGTCCCCTACGAGCAGTACTTC.

V is TRBV30 and J is TRBJ2-5; D gene unclear. V was clipped by 3 bases and J by 1 base, with 6 bases between them. CDR1 GTSNPN and CDR2 SVGIG come from the germline V gene (reference sequence). This CDR3 is built from 12 residues. For the CDR3, the DNA is TGTGCCTGGAGGGCAGGCCAAGAGACCCAGTACTTC. Protein product: CAWRAGQETQYF. Using reference TRBV30 and TRBJ2-5 for the parts outside the CDR3, the full variable domain is SQTIHQWPATLVQPVGSPLSLECTVEGTSNPNLYWYRQAAGRGLQLLFYSVGIGQISSEVPQNLSASRPQDRQFILSSKKLLLSDSGFYLCAWRAGQETQYFGPGTRLLVL.

This sequence joins TRBV11-2 and TRBJ2-2, with TRBD2 matching 12 bases. CDR1 is SGHAT and CDR2 is FQNNGV in the germline V gene. The trim removed 5 bases at V and 6 bases at J, leaving 7 bases unmatched. This CDR3 spans 16 amino acids. The chain's CDR3 is CASSARTSGKAGELFF. The CDR3 DNA reads TGTGCCAGCAGCGCCCGGACTAGCGGGAAGGCCGGGGAGCTGTTTTTT.

This chain uses TRBV19 with TRBJ2-7; 8 positions agree with TRBD1. This CDR3 has 16 residues. Looked up from germline, CDR1 is LNHDA and CDR2 is SQIVND (reference sequence). With 3 bases clipped from V and 6 bases from J, the junction kept 13 bases outside the gene matches. The CDR3 reads CASSIFGTGNTREQYF. In DNA form, the CDR3 reads TGTGCCAGTAGTATCTTCGGGACAGGTAACACGCGCGAGCAGTACTTC.

V usage is TRBV10-1 and J usage is TRBJ2-3; 7 bases line up with TRBD2. From germline, CDR1 is WNHNN and CDR2 SYGVQD (reference sequence). J lost 0 bases, V lost 4 bases, and 1 base had no gene match. The CDR3 extends over 14 amino acids. The CDR3, as DNA: TGCGCCAGCAGTGGAGCGGGAAGCACAGATACGCAGTATTTT. Translating it yields CASSGAGSTDTQYF.

The CDR3 is CASSFTGTSGNNEQFF. CDR3 bases: TGTGCCAGCAGTTTCACCGGGACTAGCGGCAACAATGAGCAGTTCTTC. This rearrangement joins TRBV6-5 to TRBJ2-1; 11 bases map to TRBD2. Germline CDR1 is MNHEY and CDR2 is SVGAGI. V dropped 4 bases and J dropped 5; count of bases not matched to a gene: 7. This CDR3 has 16 residues.

This clone was detected once. The genes are TRBV27 and TRBJ2-1; possibly TRBD2 for D (6 bases). CDR3 length equals 13 residues. Per germline, CDR1 MNHEY and CDR2 SMNVEV (reference sequence). Trimming took 8 bases from V and 6 from J, leaving 14 bases between them. CDR3 region: CASRRGVVNEQFF. In DNA form, the CDR3 reads TGTGCCAGCCGGCGCGGGGTCGTCAATGAGCAGTTCTTC.

This sequence joins TRBV27 and TRBJ2-2; possible D gene TRBD1, 5 bases. This CDR3 contains 15 residues. Trimming pared 7 bases from V and 5 bases from J, leaving 17 bases between. From germline, CDR1 is MNHEY and CDR2 SMNVEV (reference sequence). CDR3 in DNA: TGTGCCAGCAAGTTAGGTGGCCCAGGGACCGGGGAGCTGTTTTTT. This translates into CASKLGGPGTGELFF.

The chain combines TRBV7-8 with TRBJ1-1; TRBD1 matches 7 bases. In germline, CDR1 is SGHVS, CDR2 FQNEAQ. Trimming took 2 bases from V and 1 from J; bases not matched to a gene: 10. This CDR3 is built from 17 residues. The CDR3 sequence is CASSLPFGQVSNTEAFF. In DNA form, the CDR3 reads TGTGCCAGCAGCTTACCCTTCGGACAGGTCTCGAACACTGAAGCTTTCTTT.

This clone was counted between two and nine times. CDR3 in DNA: TGTGCCAGACCCCCCACAGGGTCCTACGAGCAGTACTTC. The encoded protein is CARPPTGSYEQYF. J is TRBJ2-7 and V is TRBV19, with D maybe TRBD1 (6 bases). This CDR3 contains 13 residues. The V and J ends lost 9 bases and 1 base respectively, with 13 bases between them. Germline CDR1 is LNHDA and CDR2 is SQIVND (reference sequence).

The rearrangement links TRBV7-9 to TRBJ1-3; a possible D gene is TRBD1 (6 bases). This CDR3 contains 15 residues. V shed 5 bases and J shed 2 bases, with 13 bases lying between them. CDR1 and CDR2 from the germline V gene are SEHNR and FQNEAQ (reference sequence). The CDR3 DNA is TGTGCCAGCAGCCGAACAGGGCTGGCTGGAAACACCATATATTTT. It codes for CASSRTGLAGNTIYF.

This chain uses TRBV5-8 with TRBJ2-7; a weak D match, TRBD1 (6 bases). V lost 0 bases and J 4 bases, leaving 11 bases between the germline ends. The CDR3 covers 14 residues. In germline, CDR1 is SGHTS, CDR2 YDEGEE. The CDR3 here is CASSLDGQGYEQYF. DNA of the CDR3: TGTGCCAGCAGCTTGGACGGTCAGGGGTACGAGCAGTACTTC.

Points on this clone: A read error may account for a junction end that differs from germline. The sample contains more than one DNA sequence encoding this CDR3. The V and J genes are TRBV14 and TRBJ2-5; 11 bases are shared with TRBD2. The CDR3 extends over 16 amino acids. CDR1 is SGHDN and CDR2 is FVKESK in the germline V gene. The DNA of the CDR3 is TGTGCCAGCAGTCAAGAAGGACTAGCGGGCCAAGAGACCCAGTACTTC. It specifies CASSQEGLAGQETQYF.

The chain links TRBV7-3 to TRBJ2-1, with 8 nucleotides matching TRBD1. The V gene's germline CDR1 is SGHTA and CDR2 FQGTGA. Germline trimming cut 3 bases from V and 2 bases from J; bases unmatched to any gene: 3. There are 15 residues in the CDR3. The CDR3 DNA is TGTGCCAGCAGCTTTGACAGGGGAACCTACAATGAGCAGTTCTTC. Its protein product is CASSFDRGTYNEQFF.

The chain couples TRBV19 to TRBJ1-5; D uncertain. Deletions cut 11 bases from V and 2 bases from J, with 16 bases between. Germline assignment: CDR1 LNHDA and CDR2 SQIVND (reference sequence). There are 14 residues in the CDR3. CDR3 region: CASSPGFGNQPQHF. The DNA of the CDR3 is TGTGCCTCATCTCCGGGATTCGGCAATCAGCCCCAGCATTTT.

The chain carries TRBV27 and TRBJ1-3; D is perhaps TRBD1 (5 bases). Looked up from germline, CDR1 is MNHEY and CDR2 is SMNVEV (reference sequence). There are 15 residues in the CDR3. Trimming took off 1 base at V and 0 bases at J, with 7 bases between the two ends. CDR3 DNA sequence: TGTGCCAGCAGTTTATACAGGAGCTCTGGAAACACCATATATTTT. It encodes CASSLYRSSGNTIYF.

The chain employs TRBV2 and TRBJ2-7; TRBD1 agrees at 8 bases. V was clipped by 6 bases and J by 6 bases; unmatched bases: 16. The CDR3 consists of 16 residues. Per the germline V gene, CDR1 is SNHLY and CDR2 is FYNNEI. CDR3 nucleotide sequence: TGTGCCAGCAGGGGACCCGGTTTAGACAGGGGAGGCGAGCAGTACTTC. This gives the protein CASRGPGLDRGGEQYF.

The V and J genes are TRBV30 and TRBJ1-6; perhaps TRBD1 as D (5 bases). Trimming removed 4 bases at V and 1 base at J, with 11 bases between. The CDR3 loop spans 15 amino acids. The germline V gene has CDR1 GTSNPN and CDR2 SVGIG (reference sequence). This CDR3 is CAWKQGFSYNSPLHF. In nucleotides, the CDR3 is TGTGCCTGGAAGCAGGGTTTTTCCTATAATTCACCCCTCCACTTT. Looking up the rest from reference TRBV30 and TRBJ1-6 gives the full variable domain: SQTIHQWPATLVQPVGSPLSLECTVEGTSNPNLYWYRQAAGRGLQLLFYSVGIGQISSEVPQNLSASRPQDRQFILSSKKLLLSDSGFYLCAWKQGFSYNSPLHFGNGTRLTVT.

DNA for the CDR3: TGTGCCAGCGGCAGACAGGGCGGCATGAACACTGAAGCTTTCTTT. Protein product: CASGRQGGMNTEAFF. The genes are TRBV27 and TRBJ1-1, with 7 bases that match TRBD1. Germline V CDR1 and CDR2: MNHEY, SMNVEV (reference sequence). The length of the CDR3 is 15 residues. V was clipped by 8 bases and J by 0 bases; unmatched bases: 9.

V usage is TRBV7-9 and J usage is TRBJ1-1, with 10 bases fitting TRBD1. V lost 5 bases, J lost 4 bases, and 7 bases stayed unmatched. Germline values: CDR1 SEHNR, CDR2 FQNEAQ (reference sequence). The CDR3 contains 15 residues. The DNA of the CDR3 is TGTGCCAGCAGCGCCAGGGACAGGGGAAGCACTGAAGCTTTCTTT. Translated, it gives CASSARDRGSTEAFF. Complete variable domain (other parts from reference TRBV7-9 and TRBJ1-1): DTGVSQNPRHKITKRGQNVTFRCDPISEHNRLYWYRQTLGQGPEFLTYFQNEAQLEKSRLLSDRFSAERPKGSFSTLEIQRTEQGDSAMYLCASSARDRGSTEAFFGQGTRLTVV.

The V and J genes are TRBV30 and TRBJ1-3; 7 bases fit TRBD1. The CDR3 has 19 residues. The germline V gene encodes CDR1 GTSNPN and CDR2 SVGIG (reference sequence). J lost 0 bases, V lost 2 bases, and 16 bases had no gene match. The CDR3 loop reads CAWSISWLSGGDSGNTIYF. Here the CDR3 DNA reads TGTGCCTGGAGTATCAGTTGGCTTTCAGGGGGAGACTCTGGAAACACCATATATTTT.

J is TRBJ2-1 and V is TRBV7-9, with D tentatively TRBD1 (5 bases). CDR1 and CDR2 from the germline V gene are SEHNR and FQNEAQ (reference sequence). CDR3 length: 17 amino acids. V was cut by 3 bases and J by 0 bases, with 15 bases left in between. The CDR3 is CASSFKGSLLSYNEQFF. CDR3 in DNA: TGTGCCAGCAGCTTCAAGGGGTCGCTCCTCTCCTACAATGAGCAGTTCTTC.

The chain combines TRBV14 with TRBJ1-4; D not certain. The V gene lost 0 bases and the J gene lost 10 bases, with 9 bases spanning the gap. Germline loops: CDR1 SGHDN, CDR2 FVKESK. The CDR3 totals 13 residues. The CDR3 loop reads CASSQDLSGKLFF. The CDR3 bases are TGTGCCAGCAGCCAAGATCTCTCGGGAAAACTGTTTTTT.

The rearrangement links TRBV5-1 to TRBJ2-1; TRBD2 agrees at 7 bases. The junction had 12 bases not matched to a gene; V was cut back by 0 bases and J by 3 bases. Per germline, CDR1 SGHRS and CDR2 YFSETQ. The CDR3 is 18 amino acids. In DNA, the CDR3 is TGCGCCAGCAGCTTGGGGAGGGACTTAGCGGGTCTCTACAATGAGCAGTTCTTC. This sequence encodes CASSLGRDLAGLYNEQFF.

The rearrangement uses TRBV18 and TRBJ2-7; D possibly corresponds to TRBD1 (5 bases). Trimming took off 3 bases at V and 0 bases at J, with 12 bases between the two ends. Germline assignment: CDR1 KGHSH and CDR2 LQKENI. CDR3 length: 15 amino acids. CDR3 sequence (DNA): TGTGCCAGCTCACCGCAGGGTGTCGCCTCCTACGAGCAGTACTTC. Encoded protein: CASSPQGVASYEQYF.